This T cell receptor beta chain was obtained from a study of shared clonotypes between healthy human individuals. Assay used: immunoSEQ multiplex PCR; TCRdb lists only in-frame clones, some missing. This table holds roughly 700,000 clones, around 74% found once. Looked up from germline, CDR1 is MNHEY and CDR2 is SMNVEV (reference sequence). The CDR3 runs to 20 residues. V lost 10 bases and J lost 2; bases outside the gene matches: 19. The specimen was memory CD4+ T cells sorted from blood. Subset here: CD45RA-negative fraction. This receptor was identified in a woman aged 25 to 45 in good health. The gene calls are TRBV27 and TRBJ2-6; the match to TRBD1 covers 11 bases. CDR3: CATRFSLGQGVTTGANVLTF. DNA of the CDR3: TGTGCCACCCGTTTTAGCTTGGGACAGGGGGTAACCACTGGGGCCAACGTCCTGACTTTC.